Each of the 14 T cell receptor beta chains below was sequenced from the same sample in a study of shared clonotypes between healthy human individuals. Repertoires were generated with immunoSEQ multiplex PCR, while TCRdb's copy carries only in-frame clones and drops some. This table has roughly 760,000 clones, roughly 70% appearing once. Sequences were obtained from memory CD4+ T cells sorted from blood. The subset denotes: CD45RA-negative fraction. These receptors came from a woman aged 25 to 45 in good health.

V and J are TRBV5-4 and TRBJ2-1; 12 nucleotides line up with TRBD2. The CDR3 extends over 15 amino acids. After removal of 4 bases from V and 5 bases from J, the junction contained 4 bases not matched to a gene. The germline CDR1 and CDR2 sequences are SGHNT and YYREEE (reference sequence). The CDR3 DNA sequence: TGTGCCAGCAGCCAACGACTAGCGGGAGACAATGAGCAGTTCTTC. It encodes CASSQRLAGDNEQFF.

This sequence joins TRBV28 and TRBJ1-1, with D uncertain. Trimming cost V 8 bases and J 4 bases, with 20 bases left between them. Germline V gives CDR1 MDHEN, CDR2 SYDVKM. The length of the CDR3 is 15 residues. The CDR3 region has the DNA TGTGCCAGCCAATCGGGTTCCCCCCCAACCACTGAAGCTTTCTTT. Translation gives CASQSGSPPTTEAFF.

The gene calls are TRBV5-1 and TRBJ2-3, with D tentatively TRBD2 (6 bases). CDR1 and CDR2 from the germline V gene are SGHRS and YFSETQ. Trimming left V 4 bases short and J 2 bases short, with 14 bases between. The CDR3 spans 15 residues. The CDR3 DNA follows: TGCGCCAGCAGCCCGTATAGCGGCGACACAGATACGCAGTATTTT. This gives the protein CASSPYSGDTDTQYF.

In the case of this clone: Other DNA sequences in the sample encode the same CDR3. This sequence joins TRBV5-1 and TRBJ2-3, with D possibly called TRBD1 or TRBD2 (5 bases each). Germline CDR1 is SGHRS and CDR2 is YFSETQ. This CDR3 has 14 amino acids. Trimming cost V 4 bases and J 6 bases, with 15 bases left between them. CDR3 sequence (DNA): TGCGCCAGCAGCCCAGGGACCCCGCGGGATACGCAGTATTTT. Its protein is CASSPGTPRDTQYF.

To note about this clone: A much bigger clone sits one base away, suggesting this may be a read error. The CDR3 DNA sequence: TGTGCCAGCAGTGAAGGGTACATTCAGTACTTC. Protein sequence: CASSEGYIQYF. The chain combines TRBV6-1 with TRBJ2-4, with D unresolved. Trimming stripped 1 base from V and 8 bases from J, with 3 bases between. The CDR3 runs 11 residues. Germline V gene data show CDR1 as MNHNS and CDR2 as SASEGT.

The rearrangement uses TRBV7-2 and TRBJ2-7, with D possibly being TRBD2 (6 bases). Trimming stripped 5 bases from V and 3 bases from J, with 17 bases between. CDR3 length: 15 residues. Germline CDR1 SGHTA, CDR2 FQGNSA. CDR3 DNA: TGTGCCAGCAGCCCCAGGGCGGGATTAGGCTACGAGCAGTACTTC. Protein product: CASSPRAGLGYEQYF.

CDR3 residues: CASSGGDEQYF. The CDR3 coding sequence is TGTGCCAGCAGTGGGGGGGACGAGCAGTACTTC. The chain links TRBV2 to TRBJ2-7, with D tentatively TRBD2 (6 bases). V was trimmed by 4 bases and J by 5 bases, leaving 6 bases between them. Germline lookup yields CDR1 SNHLY and CDR2 FYNNEI. The CDR3 consists of 11 residues.

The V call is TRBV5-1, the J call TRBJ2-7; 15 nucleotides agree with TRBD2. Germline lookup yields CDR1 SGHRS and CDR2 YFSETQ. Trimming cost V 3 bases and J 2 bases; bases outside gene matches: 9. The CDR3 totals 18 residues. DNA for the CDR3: TGCGCCAGCAGCTCCGCGGGACTAGCGGGAGGACCTCCCTACGAGCAGTACTTC. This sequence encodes CASSSAGLAGGPPYEQYF.

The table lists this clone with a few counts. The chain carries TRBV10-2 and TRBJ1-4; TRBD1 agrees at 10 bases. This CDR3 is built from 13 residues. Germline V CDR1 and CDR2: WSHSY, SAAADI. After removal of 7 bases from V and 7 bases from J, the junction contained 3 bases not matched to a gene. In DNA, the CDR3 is TGCGCCAGCAACGGACAGGGGGGTGAAAAACTGTTTTTT. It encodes CASNGQGGEKLFF.

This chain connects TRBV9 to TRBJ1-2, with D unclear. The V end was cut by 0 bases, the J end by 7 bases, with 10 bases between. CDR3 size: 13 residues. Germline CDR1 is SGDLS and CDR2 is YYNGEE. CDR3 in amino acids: CASSVASLGGYTF. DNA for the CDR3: TGTGCCAGCAGCGTAGCCAGCCTGGGTGGCTACACCTTC.

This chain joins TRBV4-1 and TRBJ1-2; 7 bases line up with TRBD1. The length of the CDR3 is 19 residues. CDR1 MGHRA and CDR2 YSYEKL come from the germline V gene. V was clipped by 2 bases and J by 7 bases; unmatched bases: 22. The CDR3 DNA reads TGCGCCAGCAGCCAACCCAGGGGGTACGGGATCAAGCAACTAAGTGGCTACACCTTC. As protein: CASSQPRGYGIKQLSGYTF.

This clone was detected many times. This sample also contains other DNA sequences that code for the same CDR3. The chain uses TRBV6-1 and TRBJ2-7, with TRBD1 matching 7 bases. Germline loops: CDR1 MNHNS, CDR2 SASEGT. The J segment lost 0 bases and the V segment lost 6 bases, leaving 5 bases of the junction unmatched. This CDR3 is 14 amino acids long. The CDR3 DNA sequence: TGTGCCAGCAGGGAACAGGGGAGCTCCTACGAGCAGTACTTC. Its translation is CASREQGSSYEQYF.

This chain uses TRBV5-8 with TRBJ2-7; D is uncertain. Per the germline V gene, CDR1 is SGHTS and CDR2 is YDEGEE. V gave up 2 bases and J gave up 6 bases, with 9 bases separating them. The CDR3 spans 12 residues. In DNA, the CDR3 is TGTGCCAGCAGCTTCGGACGTAGCGAGCAGTACTTC. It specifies CASSFGRSEQYF.

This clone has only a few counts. The CDR3 here is CASSIYGNTIYF. CDR3 coding DNA: TGTGCCAGCAGTATTTACGGAAACACCATATATTTT. The rearrangement links TRBV2 to TRBJ1-3, with D hard to call. The V and J ends lost 5 bases and 4 bases respectively, with 6 bases between them. Germline V gene sequence: CDR1 SNHLY, CDR2 FYNNEI. CDR3 size: 12 residues.